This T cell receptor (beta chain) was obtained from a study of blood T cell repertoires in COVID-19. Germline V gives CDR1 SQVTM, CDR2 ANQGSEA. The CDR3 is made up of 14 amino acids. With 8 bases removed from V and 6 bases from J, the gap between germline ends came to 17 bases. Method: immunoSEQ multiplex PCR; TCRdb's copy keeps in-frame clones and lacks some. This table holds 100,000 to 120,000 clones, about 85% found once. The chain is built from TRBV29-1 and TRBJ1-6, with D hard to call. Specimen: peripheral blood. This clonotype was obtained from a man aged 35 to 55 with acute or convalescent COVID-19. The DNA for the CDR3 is TGCAGCATCGCGGTTCCTTCGGGTAATTCACCCCTCCACTTT. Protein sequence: CSIAVPSGNSPLHF. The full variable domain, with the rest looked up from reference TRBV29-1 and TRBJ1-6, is SAVISQKPSRDICQRGTSLTIQCQVDSQVTMMFWYRQQPGQSLTLIATANQGSEATYESGFVIDKFPISRPNLTFSTLTVSNMSPEDSSIYLCSIAVPSGNSPLHFGNGTRLTVT.